In its sample, the clone carrying this T cell receptor beta chain was seen a few times. Recruitment covered some 25 US areas and drew participants whose ages spanned roughly 18 to 89 years. This CDR3 has 15 residues. Germline-derived CDR1 and CDR2 are SEHNR and FQNEAQ (reference sequence). J gave up 2 bases and V 3 bases, and 5 bases lay outside the gene matches. This sample is drawn from a study of blood T cell repertoires in COVID-19. Looking at the study overall: Samples of COVID-19 (acute and convalescent) were obtained from the United States, Italy and Spain. Sources were T cells, B-cell-depleted T cells, or PBMCs; the material itself was cDNA or gDNA.

The repertoire was sequenced with immunoSEQ multiplex PCR; TCRdb's copy has only in-frame clones and lacks some. The sample includes 250,000 to 350,000 clones, 85% of them seen just once. This rearrangement joins TRBV7-9 to TRBJ2-7; TRBD2 matches 9 bases. Sequenced: PBMCs or T cells enriched from blood (not recorded which). The sequence came from a woman aged 45-65 years who had recovered from COVID-19. CDR3 residues: CASSFMLAGPYEQYF. Written as DNA, the CDR3 is TGTGCCAGCAGCTTTATGCTAGCGGGACCCTACGAGCAGTACTTC.